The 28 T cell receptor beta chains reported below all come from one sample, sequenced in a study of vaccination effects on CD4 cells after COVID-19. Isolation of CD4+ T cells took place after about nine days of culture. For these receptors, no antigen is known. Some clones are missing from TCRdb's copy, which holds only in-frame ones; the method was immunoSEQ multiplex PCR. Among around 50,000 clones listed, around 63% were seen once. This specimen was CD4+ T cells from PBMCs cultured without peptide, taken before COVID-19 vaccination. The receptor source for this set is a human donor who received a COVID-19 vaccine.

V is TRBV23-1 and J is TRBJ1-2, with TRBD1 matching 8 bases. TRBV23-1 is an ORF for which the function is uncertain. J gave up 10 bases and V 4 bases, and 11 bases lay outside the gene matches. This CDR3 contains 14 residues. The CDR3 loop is CASSRTGSPVDYTF. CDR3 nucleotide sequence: TGCGCCAGCAGTCGGACAGGGTCCCCGGTGGACTACACCTTC.

CDR3 bases: TGTGCCAGCAGCCCGACACCGACTAATGAAAAACTGTTTTTT. The encoded protein is CASSPTPTNEKLFF. The chain employs TRBV5-6 and TRBJ1-4; no clear D. CDR1 is SGHDT and CDR2 is YYEEEE in the germline V gene. The germline V and J ends were trimmed by 4 bases and 2 bases, with 9 bases remaining between them. The CDR3 spans 14 residues.

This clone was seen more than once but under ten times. The CDR3 bases are TGTGCCAGCAGTTATCGCCCGAGGGGACAGAAAAACTACGAGCAGTACTTC. It translates to CASSYRPRGQKNYEQYF. This chain connects TRBV6-2 or TRBV6-3 to TRBJ2-7, with 7 positions matching TRBD1. The V gene's germline CDR1 is MNHEY and CDR2 SVGEGT. The CDR3 is 17 residues long. Germline trimming cut 3 bases from V and 3 bases from J; bases unmatched to any gene: 14.

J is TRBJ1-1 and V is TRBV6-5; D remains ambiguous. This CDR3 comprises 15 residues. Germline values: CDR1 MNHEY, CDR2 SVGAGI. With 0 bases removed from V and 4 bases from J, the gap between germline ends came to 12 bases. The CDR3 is CASSYSGGKATEAFF. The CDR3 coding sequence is TGTGCCAGCAGTTACTCTGGTGGGAAGGCCACTGAAGCTTTCTTT.

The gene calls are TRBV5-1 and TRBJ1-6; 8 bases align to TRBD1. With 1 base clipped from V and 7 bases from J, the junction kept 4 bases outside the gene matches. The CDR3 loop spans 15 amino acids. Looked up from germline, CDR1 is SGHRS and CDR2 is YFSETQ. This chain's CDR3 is CASSLQGQGNSPLHF. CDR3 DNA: TGCGCCAGCAGCTTGCAAGGACAGGGCAATTCACCCCTCCACTTT.

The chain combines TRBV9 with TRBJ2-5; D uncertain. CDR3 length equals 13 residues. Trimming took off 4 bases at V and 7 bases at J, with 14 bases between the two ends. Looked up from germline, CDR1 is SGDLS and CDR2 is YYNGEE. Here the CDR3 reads CASSPFPGGTQYF. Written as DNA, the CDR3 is TGTGCCAGCAGCCCCTTCCCCGGTGGGACCCAGTACTTC.

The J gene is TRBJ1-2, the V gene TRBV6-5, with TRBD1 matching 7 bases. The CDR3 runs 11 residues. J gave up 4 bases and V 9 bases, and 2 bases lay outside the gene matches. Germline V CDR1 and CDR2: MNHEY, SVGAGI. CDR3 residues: CASQGGYGYTF. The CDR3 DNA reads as TGTGCCAGTCAGGGGGGCTATGGCTACACCTTC.

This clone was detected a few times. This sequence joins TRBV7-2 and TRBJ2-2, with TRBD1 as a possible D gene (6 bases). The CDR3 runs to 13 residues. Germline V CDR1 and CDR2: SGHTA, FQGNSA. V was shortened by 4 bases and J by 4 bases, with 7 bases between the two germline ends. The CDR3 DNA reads TGTGCCAGCAGCTCACAGGGCACCGGGGAGCTGTTTTTT. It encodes CASSSQGTGELFF. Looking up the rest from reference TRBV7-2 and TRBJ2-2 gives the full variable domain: GAGVSQSPSNKVTEKGKDVELRCDPISGHTALYWYRQSLGQGLEFLIYFQGNSAPDKSGLPSDRFSAERTGGSVSTLTIQRTQQEDSAVYLCASSSQGTGELFFGEGSRLTVL.

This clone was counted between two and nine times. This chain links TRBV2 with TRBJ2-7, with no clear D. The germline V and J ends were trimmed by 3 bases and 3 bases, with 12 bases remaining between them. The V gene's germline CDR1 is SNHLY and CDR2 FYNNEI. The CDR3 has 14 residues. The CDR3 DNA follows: TGTGCCAGCAGTGATTCAGGAGATTTCTACGAGCAGTACTTC. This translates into CASSDSGDFYEQYF.

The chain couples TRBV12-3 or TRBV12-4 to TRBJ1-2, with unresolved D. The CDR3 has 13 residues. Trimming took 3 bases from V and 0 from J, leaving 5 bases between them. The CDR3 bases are TGTGCCAGCAGTTTTCGAGCTAACTATGGCTACACCTTC. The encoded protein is CASSFRANYGYTF.

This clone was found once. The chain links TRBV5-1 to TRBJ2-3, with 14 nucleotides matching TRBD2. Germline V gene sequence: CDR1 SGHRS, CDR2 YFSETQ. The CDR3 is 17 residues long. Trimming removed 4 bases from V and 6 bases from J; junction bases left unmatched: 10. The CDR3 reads CASSLGTSGRGYDTQYF. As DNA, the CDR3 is TGCGCCAGCAGCCTCGGGACTAGCGGGAGAGGGTATGATACGCAGTATTTT.

CDR3 sequence reads: CASSVGLAETYEQYF. CDR3 nucleotide sequence: TGCGCCAGCAGCGTTGGACTAGCGGAAACCTACGAGCAGTACTTC. The chain employs TRBV5-1 and TRBJ2-7; TRBD2 matches at 10 bases. The germline gives CDR1 SGHRS, CDR2 YFSETQ. This CDR3 region has 15 residues. V lost 4 bases and J lost 2; bases outside the gene matches: 6.

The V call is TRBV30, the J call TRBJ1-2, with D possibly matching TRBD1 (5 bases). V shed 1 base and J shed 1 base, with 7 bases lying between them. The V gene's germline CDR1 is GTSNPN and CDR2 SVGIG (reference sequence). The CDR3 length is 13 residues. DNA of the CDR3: TGTGCCTGGAGTGGACAGAGTAACTATGGCTACACCTTC. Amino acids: CAWSGQSNYGYTF.

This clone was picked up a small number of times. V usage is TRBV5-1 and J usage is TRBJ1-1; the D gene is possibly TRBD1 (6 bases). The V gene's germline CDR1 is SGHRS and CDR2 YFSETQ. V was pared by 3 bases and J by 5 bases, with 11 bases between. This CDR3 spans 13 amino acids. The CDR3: CASSWIGGTEAFF. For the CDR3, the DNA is TGCGCCAGCAGCTGGATAGGGGGAACTGAAGCTTTCTTT.

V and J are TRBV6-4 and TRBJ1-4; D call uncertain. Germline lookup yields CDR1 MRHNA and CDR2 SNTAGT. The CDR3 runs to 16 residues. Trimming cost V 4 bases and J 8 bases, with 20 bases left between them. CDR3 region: CASSANWEPPGEKLFF. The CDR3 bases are TGTGCCAGCAGTGCCAACTGGGAACCACCCGGAGAAAAACTGTTTTTT.

CDR3 protein: CASRPTGEEEKLFF. The CDR3 nucleotides are TGTGCCAGCAGACCTACAGGGGAGGAGGAAAAACTGTTTTTT. The V gene is TRBV28, the J gene TRBJ1-4, with TRBD1 matching 7 bases. The germline CDR1 and CDR2 sequences are MDHEN and SYDVKM. The CDR3 covers 14 residues. Trimming took 6 bases from V and 8 from J; bases not matched to a gene: 9.

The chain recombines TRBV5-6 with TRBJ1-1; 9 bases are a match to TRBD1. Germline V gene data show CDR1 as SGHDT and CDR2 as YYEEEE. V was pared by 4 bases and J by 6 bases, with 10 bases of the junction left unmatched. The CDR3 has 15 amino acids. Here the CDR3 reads CASSALQGAVSEAFF. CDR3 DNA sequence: TGTGCCAGCAGCGCTTTACAGGGGGCAGTCTCTGAAGCTTTCTTT.

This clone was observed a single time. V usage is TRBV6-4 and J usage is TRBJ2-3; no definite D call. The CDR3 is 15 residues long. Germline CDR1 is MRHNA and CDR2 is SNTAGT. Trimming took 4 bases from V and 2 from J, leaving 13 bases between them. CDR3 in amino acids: CASSAFGQNTDTQYF. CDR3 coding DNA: TGTGCCAGCAGTGCCTTCGGGCAGAACACAGATACGCAGTATTTT.

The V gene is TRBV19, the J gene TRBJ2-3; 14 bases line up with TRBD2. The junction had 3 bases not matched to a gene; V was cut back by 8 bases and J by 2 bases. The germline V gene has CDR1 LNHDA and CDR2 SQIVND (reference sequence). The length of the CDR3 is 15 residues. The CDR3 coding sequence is TGTGCCAGTCGGACTAGCGGGGGGTTCACAGATACGCAGTATTTT. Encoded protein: CASRTSGGFTDTQYF.

Written as DNA, the CDR3 is TGTGCCAGCAGCTCCGGGACAGGGAAAGATACGCAGTATTTT. Translating it yields CASSSGTGKDTQYF. The chain employs TRBV5-6 and TRBJ2-3; 9 bases are shared with TRBD1. This CDR3 comprises 14 residues. The junction had 4 bases not matched to a gene; V was cut back by 3 bases and J by 5 bases. The V gene's germline CDR1 is SGHDT and CDR2 YYEEEE.

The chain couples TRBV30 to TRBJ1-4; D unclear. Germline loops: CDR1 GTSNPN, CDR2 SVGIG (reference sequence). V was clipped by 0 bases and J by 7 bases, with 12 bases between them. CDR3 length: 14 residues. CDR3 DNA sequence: TGTGCCTGGAGTGTAGGTCTCGGAGCTGAAAAACTGTTTTTT. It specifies CAWSVGLGAEKLFF.

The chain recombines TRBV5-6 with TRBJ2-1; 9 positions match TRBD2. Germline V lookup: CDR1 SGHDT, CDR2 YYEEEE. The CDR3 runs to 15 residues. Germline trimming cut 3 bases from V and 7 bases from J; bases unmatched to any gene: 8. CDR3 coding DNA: TGTGCCAGCAGCTGGGGCGGGAGGGCCGGGAATGAGCAGTTCTTC. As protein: CASSWGGRAGNEQFF.

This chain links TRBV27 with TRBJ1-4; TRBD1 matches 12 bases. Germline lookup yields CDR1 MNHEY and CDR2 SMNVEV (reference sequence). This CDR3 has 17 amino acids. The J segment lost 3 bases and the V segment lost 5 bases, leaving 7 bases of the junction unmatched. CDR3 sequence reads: CASSPRDRGPPNEKLFF. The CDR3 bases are TGTGCCAGCAGTCCCCGGGACAGGGGGCCGCCTAATGAAAAACTGTTTTTT. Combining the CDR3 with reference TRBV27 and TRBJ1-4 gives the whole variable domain EAQVTQNPRYLITVTGKKLTVTCSQNMNHEYMSWYRQDPGLGLRQIYYSMNVEVTDKGDVPEGYKVSRKEKRNFPLILESPSPNQTSLYFCASSPRDRGPPNEKLFFGSGTQLSVL.

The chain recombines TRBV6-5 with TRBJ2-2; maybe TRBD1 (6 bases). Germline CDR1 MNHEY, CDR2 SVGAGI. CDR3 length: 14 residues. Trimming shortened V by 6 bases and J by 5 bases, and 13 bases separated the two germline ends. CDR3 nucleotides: TGTGCCAGCAGGGGGGCGGTAGGGACCGGGGAGCTGTTTTTT. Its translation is CASRGAVGTGELFF.

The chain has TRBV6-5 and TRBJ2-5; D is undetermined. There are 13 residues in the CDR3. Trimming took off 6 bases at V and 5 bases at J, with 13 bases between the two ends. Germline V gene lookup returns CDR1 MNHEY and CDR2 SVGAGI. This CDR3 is CASRQPPWETQYF. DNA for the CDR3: TGTGCCAGCAGACAGCCGCCGTGGGAGACCCAGTACTTC.

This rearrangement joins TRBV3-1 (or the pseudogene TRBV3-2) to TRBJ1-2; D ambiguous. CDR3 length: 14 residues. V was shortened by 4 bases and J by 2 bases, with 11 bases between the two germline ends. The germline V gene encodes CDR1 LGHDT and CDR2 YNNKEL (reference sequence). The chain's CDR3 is CASSRTPGNYGYTF. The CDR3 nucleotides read TGTGCCAGCAGCCGCACTCCGGGGAACTATGGCTACACCTTC.

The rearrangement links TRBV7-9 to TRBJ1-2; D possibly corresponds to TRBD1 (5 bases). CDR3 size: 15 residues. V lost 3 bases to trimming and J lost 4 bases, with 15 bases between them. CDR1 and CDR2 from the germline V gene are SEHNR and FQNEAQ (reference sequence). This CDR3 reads CASSFTTERAYGYTF. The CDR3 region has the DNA TGTGCCAGCAGCTTCACGACAGAGAGAGCCTATGGCTACACCTTC.

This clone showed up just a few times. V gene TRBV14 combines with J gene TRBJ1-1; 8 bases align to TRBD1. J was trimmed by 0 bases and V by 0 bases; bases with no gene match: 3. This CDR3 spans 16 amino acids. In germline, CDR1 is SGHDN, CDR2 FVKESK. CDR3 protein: CASSQDKGQVNTEAFF. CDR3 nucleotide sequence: TGTGCCAGCAGCCAAGACAAGGGACAGGTGAACACTGAAGCTTTCTTT.